This passage covers 7 T cell receptor beta chains from one sample sequenced in a study of spatial heterogeneity in lung cancer (dated 2019 in TCRdb). The library was prepared using 5' RACE. Sequencing was performed on a NextSeq 500. The public reads were run again by TCRdb, first through fastp at Q25 and then through MiXCR, and only productive beta chains were kept. Entries that share a CDR3 protein sequence are merged under the most common genes and DNA. This sample comprises tens of thousands of distinct CDR3 sequences, approximately 13% of them detected only once. The ten most abundant clones make up 50% to 65% of the sample. The time point label of this sample denotes: sample taken at primary tumor resection. TCR sequencing used whole RNA extracted from tumor and nontumor lung tissue, or from cryopreserved PBMC samples, without cell sorting. Sequenced material: PBMCs, taken at surgery. Receptors originate from a male donor with early-stage non-small cell lung cancer.

The gene calls are TRBV29-1 and TRBJ2-3, with D possibly being TRBD2 (6 bases). The length of the CDR3 is 18 residues. Trimming pared 0 bases from V and 8 bases from J, leaving 27 bases between. From germline, CDR1 is SQVTM and CDR2 ANQGSEA. CDR3: CSVEDLLTGPVRGGTQYF. The CDR3 region has the DNA TGCAGCGTTGAAGATCTTCTTACGGGCCCTGTGCGGGGAGGTACGCAGTATTTT.

A few counts support this clonotype. The J gene is TRBJ2-5, the V gene TRBV7-9, with D maybe TRBD1 (5 bases). This CDR3 region has 16 residues. The germline gives CDR1 SEHNR, CDR2 FQNEAQ (reference sequence). Trimming removed 4 bases from V and 1 base from J, with 16 bases in between. Here the CDR3 reads CASSSIQARLQETQYF. The CDR3 coding sequence is TGTGCCAGCAGCTCAATACAGGCCCGCCTCCAAGAGACCCAGTACTTC.

This clonotype was observed a few times. The V gene is TRBV5-1, the J gene TRBJ2-3; D is uncertain. Per the germline V gene, CDR1 is SGHRS and CDR2 is YFSETQ. CDR3 length: 13 residues. V lost 1 base and J lost 9, with 12 bases in between. CDR3 in amino acids: CASSLTSWETQYF. The DNA of the CDR3 is TGCGCCAGCAGCTTGACCAGCTGGGAAACGCAGTATTTT.

The chain combines TRBV12-3 or TRBV12-4 with TRBJ1-1; maybe TRBD1 (5 bases). The CDR3 length is 15 residues. V lost 3 bases and J lost 10, with 21 bases in between. DNA for the CDR3: TGTGCCAGCAGTTTTGGTCAGGGAGATTTGACGTTAGCTTTCTTT. Amino acid sequence: CASSFGQGDLTLAFF.

This clonotype came up a few times. V and J are TRBV6-5 and TRBJ1-1; the match to TRBD1 covers 10 bases. Germline CDR1 reads MNHEY; CDR2 reads SVGAGI. The CDR3 has 17 residues. V shed 6 bases and J 5 bases; nucleotides not matched to a gene: 15. The CDR3 reads CASSQIGTGARGTEAFF. In DNA form, the CDR3 reads TGTGCCAGCAGCCAGATTGGGACAGGGGCGCGGGGAACTGAAGCTTTCTTT.

The genes are TRBV6-5 and TRBJ1-1; D remains ambiguous. Per germline, CDR1 MNHEY and CDR2 SVGAGI. CDR3 length equals 14 residues. Trimming pared 0 bases from V and 0 bases from J, leaving 5 bases between. CDR3: CASSYSKMNTEAFF. The CDR3 coding sequence is TGTGCCAGCAGTTACTCGAAGATGAACACTGAAGCTTTCTTT.

This clonotype has more than one count but fewer than ten. This chain joins TRBV19 and TRBJ2-4; 9 bases map to TRBD1. Germline values: CDR1 LNHDA, CDR2 SQIVND (reference sequence). CDR3 length: 13 residues. Unmatched junction bases numbered 5, after V lost 6 bases and J lost 8 bases. The CDR3 loop reads CASSDRGLDIQYF. Here the CDR3 DNA reads TGTGCCAGTAGCGACAGGGGGTTGGACATTCAGTACTTC.